This T cell receptor beta chain was profiled in a study of regulatory T cells in long-lasting Graves disease. As for time point: persistent/refractory GD, antithyroid drugs over 5 years with positive TRAb. Scientists built the TCR library using RNA that was extracted from PBMCs. An endocrinology unit in Xi'an, China, supplied the patients. HTBI primers from iRepertoire and Arm-PCR of CDR3 regions yielded the TCR beta libraries. In the original workflow: Identified segments across samples numbered just over 60 TRBV and over eleven TRBJ. Using its own MiXCR run on the multiplex PCR reads, TCRdb lists one record per CDR3 protein. In this record, the V and J calls reflect TCRdb's handling and not the investigators' own analysis. The sample lists some 440,000 distinct CDR3 sequences; more than 20% were seen once. Germline CDR1 SQVTM, CDR2 ANQGSEA. The CDR3 extends over 16 amino acids. Trimming at V came to 0 bases and at J to 5 bases, leaving 8 bases not matched to a gene.

Broader study findings: Gene preferences differed: TRBV28, TRBJ1-2, TRBJ2-5 in persistent cases.

This clonotype was recorded only once. No antigen is known for it. The chain has TRBV29-1 and TRBJ2-3; TRBD2 matches at 10 bases. This receptor was obtained from a female donor with Graves disease. The sample here was peripheral blood mononuclear cells (PBMCs), taken when the disease was refractory, from a patient treated with antithyroid drugs. The CDR3 loop is CSVEDPASGSLDTQYF. CDR3 coding DNA: TGCAGCGTTGAAGATCCGGCTAGCGGGAGTTTAGATACGCAGTATTTT.